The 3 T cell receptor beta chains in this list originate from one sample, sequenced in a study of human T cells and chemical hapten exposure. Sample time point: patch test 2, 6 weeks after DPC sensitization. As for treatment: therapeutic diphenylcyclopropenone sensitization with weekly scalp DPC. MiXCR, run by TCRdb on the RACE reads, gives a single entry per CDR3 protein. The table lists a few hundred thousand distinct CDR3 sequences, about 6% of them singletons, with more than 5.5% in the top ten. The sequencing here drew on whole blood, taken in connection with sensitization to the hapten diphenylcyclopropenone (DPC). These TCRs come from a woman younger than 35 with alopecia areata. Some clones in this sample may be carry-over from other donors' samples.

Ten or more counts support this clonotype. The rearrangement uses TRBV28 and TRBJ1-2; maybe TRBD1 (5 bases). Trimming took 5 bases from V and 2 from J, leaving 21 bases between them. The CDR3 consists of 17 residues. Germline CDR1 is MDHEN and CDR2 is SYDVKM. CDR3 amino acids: CASSPGTGEGKNYGYTF. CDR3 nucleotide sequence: TGTGCCAGCAGTCCCGGGACTGGGGAGGGGAAGAACTATGGCTACACCTTC.

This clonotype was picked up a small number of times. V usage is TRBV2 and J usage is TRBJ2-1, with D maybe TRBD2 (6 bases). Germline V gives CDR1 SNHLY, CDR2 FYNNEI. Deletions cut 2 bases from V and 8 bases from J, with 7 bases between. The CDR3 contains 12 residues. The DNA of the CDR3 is TGTGCCAGCAGTGAATCTAGCGATGAGCAGTTCTTC. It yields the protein CASSESSDEQFF.

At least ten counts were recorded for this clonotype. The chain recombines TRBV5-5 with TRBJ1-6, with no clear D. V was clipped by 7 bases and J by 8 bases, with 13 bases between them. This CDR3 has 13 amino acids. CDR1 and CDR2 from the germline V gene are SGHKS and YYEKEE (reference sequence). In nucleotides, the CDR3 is TGTGCCAGCGGTATTGTTTCGGATTCACCCCTCCACTTT. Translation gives CASGIVSDSPLHF. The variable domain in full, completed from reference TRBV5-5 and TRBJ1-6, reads DAGVTQSPTHLIKTRGQQVTLRCSPISGHKSVSWYQQVLGQGPQFIFQYYEKEERGRGNFPDRFSARQFPNYSSELNVNALLLGDSALYLCASGIVSDSPLHFGNGTRLTVT.